This is a list of T cell receptor beta chains from one sample in a study of control samples from healthy donors and cancer patients. The table came from immunoSEQ multiplex PCR; TCRdb's copy has only in-frame clones and leaves some out. Altogether 45,000 to 60,000 clones are present, roughly 92% being singletons, with the ten largest covering about 4%. Sequenced material: blood. These receptors were collected from a man aged 25-45 years in good health. CDR3s include the opening cysteine and the closing phenylalanine or tryptophan. D genes are given only for firm matches. Clone sizes are given selectively: once, few, many, or a class where the clone is expanded.

d_call clone_size j_call v_call cdr3_aa cdr3_nt
- - TRBJ2-2 TRBV27 CASTNLAGELFF TGTGCCAGCACCAACCTAGCCGGGGAGCTGTTTTTT
- once TRBJ2-5 TRBV5-4 CASSLLGGLIETQYF TGTGCCAGCAGCTTGTTGGGGGGGCTCATTGAGACCCAGTACTTC
- - TRBJ2-1 TRBV6-2/TRBV6-3 CASSYTGTNPIASSNNEQFF TGTGCCAGCAGTTACACAGGGACAAATCCAATAGCTTCGTCCAACAATGAGCAGTTCTTC
- - TRBJ1-1 TRBV19 CASSIGPQNTEAFF TGTGCCAGTAGTATCGGACCCCAGAACACTGAAGCTTTCTTT
TRBD1 - TRBJ2-7 TRBV29-1 CSVVGTAKKGPYEQYF TGCAGCGTTGTTGGGACAGCTAAAAAGGGGCCCTACGAGCAGTACTTC
TRBD1 - TRBJ2-3 TRBV27 CASSLLGQGSPDTQYF TGTGCCAGCAGTTTACTGGGACAGGGGAGTCCAGATACGCAGTATTTT
TRBD1 - TRBJ1-1 TRBV9 CASSRGQGDANTEAFF TGTGCCAGCAGCCGGGGACAGGGCGATGCGAACACTGAAGCTTTCTTT
- - TRBJ1-6 TRBV5-1 CASSLAGYNSPLHF TGCGCCAGCAGCTTGGCTGGGTATAATTCACCCCTCCACTTT
- - TRBJ1-4 TRBV27 CASRKGANEKLFF TGTGCCAGCCGAAAAGGGGCTAATGAAAAACTGTTTTTT
- - TRBJ2-7 TRBV7-8 CASSHHIYEQYF TGTGCCAGCAGCCACCATATTTACGAGCAGTACTTC
- - TRBJ1-2 TRBV7-9 CASSQKWRPKDYGYTF TGTGCCAGCAGCCAGAAATGGAGGCCTAAGGACTATGGCTACACCTTC
- - TRBJ2-7 TRBV20-1 CSARAHYEQYF TGCAGTGCTAGGGCCCACTACGAGCAGTACTTC
TRBD1 - TRBJ1-5 TRBV6-5 CASSYGTGGQPQHF TGTGCCAGCAGTTACGGGACAGGGGGACAGCCCCAGCATTTT
- - TRBJ1-1 TRBV7-3 CASSTGTTNTEAFF TGTGCCAGCAGTACCGGGACCACGAACACTGAAGCTTTCTTT
- - TRBJ1-1 TRBV7-9 CASSLAILAVEAFF TGTGCCAGCAGCTTAGCGATTCTGGCCGTCGAAGCTTTCTTT
TRBD1 - TRBJ1-6 TRBV7-9 CASSLVRGSSPLHF TGTGCCAGCAGCTTAGTCAGGGGGAGTTCACCCCTCCACTTT
TRBD2 - TRBJ2-1 TRBV7-9 CASSMGLAGEGGNEQFF TGTGCCAGCAGTATGGGGCTAGCGGGAGAAGGGGGGAATGAGCAGTTCTTC
TRBD2 - TRBJ2-1 TRBV11-2 CASRNLAGGHLNEQFF TGTGCCAGCAGGAATCTAGCGGGGGGTCACCTCAATGAGCAGTTCTTC
TRBD1 - TRBJ1-2 TRBV15 CATSRKYAGQGIGYTF TGTGCCACCAGCAGAAAATATGCGGGACAGGGGATCGGCTACACCTTC
TRBD1 - TRBJ1-6 TRBV19 CASSVEGASPLHF TGTGCCAGTAGCGTTGAGGGGGCTTCACCCCTCCACTTT
- - TRBJ1-2 TRBV11-2 CASSLQGGVDYGYTF TGTGCCAGCAGCTTACAAGGGGGGGTTGACTATGGCTACACCTTC
- - TRBJ2-1 TRBV2 CASMLAANEQFF TGTGCCAGCATGCTTGCGGCTAATGAGCAGTTCTTC
- - TRBJ2-5 TRBV7-9 CASSLLAVQETQYF TGTGCCAGCAGCCTCTTAGCGGTACAAGAGACCCAGTACTTC
- once TRBJ1-5 TRBV2 CASSEPGGTKVNQPQHF TGTGCCAGCAGTGAACCAGGTGGGACGAAAGTCAATCAGCCCCAGCATTTT
TRBD2 - TRBJ2-3 TRBV6-4 CASSDGAGGPDTQYF TGTGCCAGCAGTGACGGGGCGGGAGGGCCAGATACGCAGTATTTT
- - TRBJ1-6 TRBV10-3 CAIRAGAGSSYNSPLHF TGTGCCATCAGGGCGGGGGCCGGGAGCTCCTATAATTCACCCCTCCACTTT
- - TRBJ1-4 TRBV11-2 CASSNPSGFGEKLFF TGTGCCAGCAGCAACCCTTCGGGGTTCGGAGAAAAACTGTTTTTT
TRBD2 once TRBJ2-1 TRBV14 CASSQGTSASYNEQFF TGTGCCAGCAGCCAAGGGACTAGCGCGAGCTACAATGAGCAGTTCTTC
TRBD1 - TRBJ2-7 TRBV6-4 CASSDRGQETSFLTQPYEQYF TGTGCCAGCAGTGACAGGGGGCAGGAAACCTCCTTTCTAACGCAACCCTACGAGCAGTACTTC
- - TRBJ2-1 TRBV9 CASSVHTGGDEQFF TGTGCCAGCAGCGTACATACAGGGGGGGATGAGCAGTTCTTC
- - TRBJ1-1 TRBV30 CAWSVRLDTEAFF TGTGCCTGGAGTGTACGTCTGGACACTGAAGCTTTCTTT
- - TRBJ1-1 TRBV28 CASSWQNMNTEAFF TGTGCCAGCAGTTGGCAAAACATGAACACTGAAGCTTTCTTT
TRBD1 - TRBJ2-5 TRBV9 CASSEGTGPWGETQYF TGTGCCAGCAGCGAGGGGACAGGCCCCTGGGGTGAGACCCAGTACTTC
TRBD1 - TRBJ1-2 TRBV12-3/TRBV12-4 CASTSQGGNGYTF TGTGCCAGCACCAGCCAGGGGGGCAATGGCTACACCTTC
- - TRBJ1-5 TRBV19 CASSLQSNQPQHF TGTGCCAGTAGCCTACAGAGCAATCAGCCCCAGCATTTT
TRBD1 once TRBJ1-4 TRBV3-1/TRBV3-2 CASSPDREGEKLFF TGTGCCAGCAGCCCGGACAGGGAGGGTGAAAAACTGTTTTTT
- - TRBJ2-7 TRBV19 CASSIAGTSSYEQYF TGTGCCAGTAGTATAGCGGGGACCAGCTCCTACGAGCAGTACTTC
- - TRBJ1-5 TRBV7-2 CASSHRALSNQPQHF TGTGCCAGCAGCCACAGGGCCCTTAGCAATCAGCCCCAGCATTTT
- - TRBJ1-5 TRBV3-1/TRBV3-2 CASSQGSNQPQHF TGTGCCAGCAGCCAAGGCAGCAATCAGCCCCAGCATTTT
- - TRBJ1-4 TRBV7-3 CASSRGNGEKLFF TGTGCCAGCAGTAGGGGAAACGGGGAAAAACTGTTTTTT
- - TRBJ2-5 TRBV30 CAWSVKETQYF TGTGCCTGGAGTGTAAAAGAGACCCAGTACTTC